The TCR beta chain described here comes from a study of blood T cells in healthy people across ages. A second PCR, run for roughly 7 to 12 cycles, used a sample-barcoded 5' primer plus a J-beta primer mix. TCRdb independently ran MiXCR on the 5' RACE reads; one entry per CDR3 protein. The profile shows over 450,000 distinct CDR3 sequences, around 24% of them singletons. J lost 4 bases, V lost 6 bases, and 7 bases had no gene match. Germline CDR1 reads LGHNT; CDR2 reads FRNRAP. The CDR3 consists of 15 residues. These data also featured in a second study, about T cells of mothers and their children. That work adds: Extraction yielded RNA that went, in full, into cDNA synthesis at around 1.6 ug per 15 ul.

The chain links TRBV12-5 to TRBJ2-3; 10 nucleotides match TRBD2. The sequence was obtained from a boy aged 5-17 years in good health. Sequenced input: blood. The CDR3 coding sequence is TGTGCTAGTGGGACCGGGACTAGCGACGCAGATACGCAGTATTTT. This codes for CASGTGTSDADTQYF.